This entry lists 23 T cell receptor beta chains sequenced from one sample in a study of control samples from healthy donors and cancer patients. The protocol was immunoSEQ multiplex PCR, while the TCRdb copy is restricted to in-frame clones and leaves out a portion. The sample yields about 74,000 clones, about 88% seen once. Material: blood. These receptor sequences come from a woman in her forties or fifties in good health.

The chain joins TRBV6-5 to TRBJ2-3, with a weak D call TRBD1 (8 bases). The CDR3 contains 16 residues. V lost 2 bases and J 4 bases, leaving 16 bases between the germline ends. Germline CDR1 and CDR2: MNHEY and SVGAGI. Here the CDR3 reads CASSYTTGEGADTQYF. DNA for the CDR3: TGTGCCAGCAGTTACACGACAGGGGAGGGGGCAGATACGCAGTATTTT.

This clone was seen a few times. The chain employs TRBV2 and TRBJ1-5; no clear D gene. CDR1 SNHLY and CDR2 FYNNEI come from the germline V gene. Trimming stripped 4 bases from V and 3 bases from J, with 7 bases between. CDR3 length: 13 residues. The CDR3 nucleotides read TGTGCCAGCAGTGGAGTATTCAATCAGCCCCAGCATTTT. Amino acids: CASSGVFNQPQHF.

The table lists this clone with a few counts. The DNA for the CDR3 is TGTGCCAGCAGTTTAAAACCCCCCCAGGGTGGGTGGGCAGATACGCAGTATTTT. This translates into CASSLKPPQGGWADTQYF. The V call is TRBV27, the J call TRBJ2-3; a possible D gene is TRBD1 (5 bases). V was cut by 2 bases and J by 4 bases, with 22 bases left in between. Germline CDR1 and CDR2: MNHEY and SMNVEV (reference sequence). The CDR3 loop spans 18 amino acids.

This chain connects TRBV6-5 to TRBJ1-5; D remains ambiguous. CDR1 is MNHEY and CDR2 is SVGAGI in the germline V gene. V gave up 8 bases and J gave up 0 bases, with 11 bases separating them. This CDR3 comprises 14 residues. DNA of the CDR3: TGTGCCAGCGAGGATCAAGGTAGCAATCAGCCCCAGCATTTT. Translation: CASEDQGSNQPQHF.

V gene TRBV10-1 combines with J gene TRBJ1-6, with 7 positions matching TRBD1. Trimming cost V 10 bases and J 11 bases; bases outside gene matches: 20. CDR3 length: 16 residues. Germline loops: CDR1 WNHNN, CDR2 SYGVQD (reference sequence). CDR3 sequence: CATPGQNPLRGTPLHF. Written as DNA, the CDR3 is TGCGCCACCCCGGGACAGAACCCTCTAAGGGGGACACCCCTCCACTTT.

The genes are TRBV5-1 and TRBJ1-1, with TRBD1 matching over 9 bases. The length of the CDR3 is 14 residues. The V and J ends lost 6 bases and 3 bases, in that order; junction bases with no gene match: 6. From germline, CDR1 is SGHRS and CDR2 YFSETQ. DNA for the CDR3: TGCGCCAGCACCCCGGGACAGGGTTACACTGAAGCTTTCTTT. Translated: CASTPGQGYTEAFF.

This clone was observed once. This sequence joins TRBV29-1 and TRBJ2-3; the D gene is possibly TRBD1 (6 bases). The CDR3 has 14 residues. CDR1 SQVTM and CDR2 ANQGSEA come from the germline V gene. The germline V and J ends were trimmed by 6 bases and 1 base, with 14 bases remaining between them. The CDR3 region is CSVNRDVGTDTQYF. The DNA of the CDR3 is TGCAGCGTAAACAGGGATGTCGGCACAGATACGCAGTATTTT.

The chain recombines TRBV2 with TRBJ2-7; perhaps TRBD2 as D (7 bases). The CDR3 length is 13 residues. The V gene lost 8 bases and the J gene lost 5 bases, with 16 bases spanning the gap. Germline V gene sequence: CDR1 SNHLY, CDR2 FYNNEI. The CDR3 DNA reads TGTGCCAGCTTGGAACAGGGAGGGCACGAGCAGTACTTC. Translating gives CASLEQGGHEQYF.

The gene calls are TRBV5-6 and TRBJ2-1; 7 nucleotides align to TRBD2. Germline lookup yields CDR1 SGHDT and CDR2 YYEEEE. V lost 6 bases and J lost 1; bases outside the gene matches: 7. The CDR3 is 15 amino acids. Here the CDR3 DNA reads TGTGCCAGCACCGCCGGGACTACTTCCTACAATGAGCAGTTCTTC. Translation gives CASTAGTTSYNEQFF.

V gene TRBV2 combines with J gene TRBJ2-7; 10 nucleotides line up with TRBD1. Germline V CDR1 and CDR2: SNHLY, FYNNEI. V was clipped by 8 bases and J by 4 bases; unmatched bases: 8. This CDR3 has 14 amino acids. CDR3 sequence: CASGEDRGEYEQYF. CDR3 in DNA: TGTGCCAGCGGGGAGGACAGGGGGGAATACGAGCAGTACTTC.

V and J are TRBV7-2 and TRBJ2-3; no reliable D call. Germline loops: CDR1 SGHTA, CDR2 FQGNSA. Trimming left V 3 bases short and J 2 bases short, with 6 bases between. The CDR3 is made up of 13 amino acids. The CDR3 protein is CASSFGPTDTQYF. For the CDR3, the DNA is TGTGCCAGCAGCTTTGGACCCACAGATACGCAGTATTTT.

The rearrangement links TRBV5-1 to TRBJ2-1; no clear D gene. V shed 2 bases and J shed 0 bases, with 12 bases lying between them. The germline CDR1 and CDR2 sequences are SGHRS and YFSETQ. The length of the CDR3 is 16 residues. This CDR3 is CASSLDAFNSYNEQFF. The CDR3 DNA reads as TGCGCCAGCAGCTTAGATGCCTTCAACTCCTACAATGAGCAGTTCTTC.

The chain links TRBV19 to TRBJ2-7; D call uncertain. V lost 9 bases, J lost 1 base, and 13 bases lay in between. Germline V CDR1 and CDR2: LNHDA, SQIVND (reference sequence). This CDR3 region has 13 residues. This chain's CDR3 is CASSSGLSYEQYF. The DNA for the CDR3 is TGTGCCAGCTCTTCGGGCCTTTCCTACGAGCAGTACTTC.

This clone came up once. J is TRBJ1-2 and V is TRBV6-6; 7 bases align to TRBD1. CDR3 length: 17 amino acids. Germline V gene lookup returns CDR1 MNHNY and CDR2 SVGAGI (reference sequence). V gave up 5 bases and J gave up 0 bases; unmatched junction bases: 12. For the CDR3, the DNA is TGTGCCAGCAGTCTAACAGGACAGGCCACGGCTAACTATGGCTACACCTTC. This gives the protein CASSLTGQATANYGYTF.

This chain connects TRBV4-1 to TRBJ1-4; 7 bases are a match to TRBD1. CDR1 is MGHRA and CDR2 is YSYEKL in the germline V gene. After removal of 1 base from V and 3 bases from J, the junction contained 5 bases not matched to a gene. The CDR3 has 16 amino acids. CDR3 sequence (DNA): TGCGCCAGCAGCCAAGCTTCCGGGACAGCTAATGAAAAACTGTTTTTT. Translated, it gives CASSQASGTANEKLFF.

Concerning this clone: One end of the junction does not line up with germline, which may come from a read error. The J gene is TRBJ2-7, the V gene TRBV7-7, with D possibly matching TRBD1 (5 bases). Germline CDR1 SSHAT, CDR2 FNYEAQ (reference sequence). The length of the CDR3 is 13 residues. CDR3 nucleotides: TGTGCCAGCAGCTCTAACTTACAGGCGGAGCGGTACTTC. Translating it yields CASSSNLQAERYF.

The chain couples TRBV30 to TRBJ1-1; D call uncertain. The germline V and J ends were trimmed by 0 bases and 11 bases, with 16 bases remaining between them. CDR1 is GTSNPN and CDR2 is SVGIG in the germline V gene (reference sequence). The CDR3 totals 13 residues. The CDR3 region has the DNA TGTGCCTGGAGTGTACAAGGGCTCCTGGGGGCTTTCTTT. The encoded protein is CAWSVQGLLGAFF.

This chain joins TRBV6-5 and TRBJ1-2; 7 bases agree with TRBD1. The trim removed 5 bases at V and 6 bases at J, leaving 9 bases unmatched. The CDR3 runs 14 residues. Germline V gives CDR1 MNHEY, CDR2 SVGAGI. In nucleotides, the CDR3 is TGTGCCAGCAGTCTTTCAGGGGGGGAAAATGGCTACACCTTC. Its translation is CASSLSGGENGYTF.

This chain uses TRBV6-5 with TRBJ2-1; D gene unclear. The CDR3 is 15 residues long. Trimming removed 2 bases from V and 4 bases from J, with 12 bases in between. From germline, CDR1 is MNHEY and CDR2 SVGAGI. CDR3 bases: TGTGCCAGCAGTTACCGGCGGACGGCTTACAATGAGCAGTTCTTC. It encodes CASSYRRTAYNEQFF.

This clone showed up just a few times. The chain has TRBV5-4 and TRBJ1-2; tentative D call: TRBD1 (6 bases). The germline gives CDR1 SGHNT, CDR2 YYREEE (reference sequence). V was pared by 4 bases and J by 4 bases, with 17 bases between. This CDR3 contains 15 residues. The DNA for the CDR3 is TGTGCCAGCAGCCTTAGGGACGGGGGGGCCTATGGCTACACCTTC. As protein: CASSLRDGGAYGYTF.

The chain has TRBV9 and TRBJ1-2; D unclear. Germline loops: CDR1 SGDLS, CDR2 YYNGEE. V dropped 0 bases and J dropped 6 bases, with 15 bases sitting between them. CDR3 size: 15 residues. DNA of the CDR3: TGTGCCAGCAGCGTAGCAGGCCGTTACCAGGATGGCTACACCTTC. Protein product: CASSVAGRYQDGYTF.

This sequence joins TRBV3-1 (or the pseudogene TRBV3-2) and TRBJ2-2; D ambiguous. V dropped 4 bases and J dropped 0 bases, with 18 bases sitting between them. Looked up from germline, CDR1 is LGHDT and CDR2 is YNNKEL (reference sequence). The CDR3 extends over 18 amino acids. CDR3 sequence reads: CASSPQHFAGSNTGELFF. In DNA form, the CDR3 reads TGTGCCAGCAGCCCCCAACACTTCGCAGGATCGAACACCGGGGAGCTGTTTTTT.

The V and J genes are TRBV6-2 or TRBV6-3 and TRBJ2-1, with no clear D. Trimming pared 6 bases from V and 8 bases from J, leaving 11 bases between. CDR3 length equals 12 residues. Germline assignment: CDR1 MNHEY and CDR2 SVGEGT. The CDR3 DNA follows: TGTGCCAGCAGCGAGTCCGTCCATGAGCAGTTCTTC. As protein: CASSESVHEQFF.